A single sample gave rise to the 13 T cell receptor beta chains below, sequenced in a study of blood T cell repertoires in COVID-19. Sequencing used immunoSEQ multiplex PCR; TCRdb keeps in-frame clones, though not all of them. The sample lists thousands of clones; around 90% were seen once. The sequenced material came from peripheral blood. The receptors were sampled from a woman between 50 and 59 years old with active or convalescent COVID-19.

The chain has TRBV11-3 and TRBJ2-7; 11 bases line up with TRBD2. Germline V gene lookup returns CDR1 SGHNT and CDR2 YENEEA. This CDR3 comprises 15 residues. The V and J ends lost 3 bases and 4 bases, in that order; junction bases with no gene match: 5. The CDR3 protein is CASSFSSGGTYEQYF. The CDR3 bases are TGTGCCAGCAGCTTTTCTAGCGGGGGGACATACGAGCAGTACTTC.

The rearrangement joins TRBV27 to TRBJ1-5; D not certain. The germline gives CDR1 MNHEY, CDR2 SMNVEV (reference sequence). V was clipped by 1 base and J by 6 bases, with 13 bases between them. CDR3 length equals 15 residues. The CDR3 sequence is CASSLWSGLGQPQHF. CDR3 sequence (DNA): TGTGCCAGCAGTTTATGGTCGGGGTTGGGTCAGCCCCAGCATTTT.

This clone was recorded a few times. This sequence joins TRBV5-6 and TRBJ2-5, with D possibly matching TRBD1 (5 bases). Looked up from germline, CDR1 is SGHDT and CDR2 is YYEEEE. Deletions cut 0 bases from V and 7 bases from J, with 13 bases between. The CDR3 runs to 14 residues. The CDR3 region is CASSLGQAQGTQYF. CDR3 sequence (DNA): TGTGCCAGCAGCTTGGGACAAGCCCAGGGGACCCAGTACTTC.

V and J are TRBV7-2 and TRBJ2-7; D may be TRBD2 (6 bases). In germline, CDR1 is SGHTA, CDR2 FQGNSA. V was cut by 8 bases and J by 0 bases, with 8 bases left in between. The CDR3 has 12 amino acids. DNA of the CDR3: TGTGCCAGCTCCGGGAGCTCCTACGAGCAGTACTTC. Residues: CASSGSSYEQYF. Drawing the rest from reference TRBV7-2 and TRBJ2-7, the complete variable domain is GAGVSQSPSNKVTEKGKDVELRCDPISGHTALYWYRQSLGQGLEFLIYFQGNSAPDKSGLPSDRFSAERTGGSVSTLTIQRTQQEDSAVYLCASSGSSYEQYFGPGTRLTVT.

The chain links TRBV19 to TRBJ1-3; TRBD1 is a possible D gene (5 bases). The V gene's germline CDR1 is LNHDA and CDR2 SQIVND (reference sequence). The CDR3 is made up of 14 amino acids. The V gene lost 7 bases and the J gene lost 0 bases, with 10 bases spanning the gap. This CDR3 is CASKRGYSGNTIYF. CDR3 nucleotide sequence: TGTGCCAGTAAGCGGGGGTACTCTGGAAACACCATATATTTT.

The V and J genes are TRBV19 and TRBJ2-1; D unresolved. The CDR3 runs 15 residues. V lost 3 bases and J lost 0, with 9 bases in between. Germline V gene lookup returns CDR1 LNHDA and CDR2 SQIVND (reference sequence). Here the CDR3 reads CASSMGPSSYNEQFF. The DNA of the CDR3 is TGTGCCAGTAGTATGGGCCCGAGCTCCTACAATGAGCAGTTCTTC.

This CDR3 is CASSGQGKGEQFF. The CDR3 nucleotides read TGTGCCAGCTCGGGACAGGGGAAGGGTGAGCAGTTCTTC. This chain uses TRBV19 with TRBJ2-1; the match to TRBD1 covers 10 bases. Germline CDR1 reads LNHDA; CDR2 reads SQIVND (reference sequence). After removal of 9 bases from V and 9 bases from J, the junction contained 8 bases not matched to a gene. The CDR3 totals 13 residues.

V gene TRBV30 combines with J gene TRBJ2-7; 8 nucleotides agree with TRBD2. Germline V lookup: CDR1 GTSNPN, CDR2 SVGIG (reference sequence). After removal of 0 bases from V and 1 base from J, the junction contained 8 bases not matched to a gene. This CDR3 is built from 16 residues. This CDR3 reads CAWSVWGAGGSYEQYF. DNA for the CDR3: TGTGCCTGGAGTGTATGGGGGGCGGGAGGATCCTACGAGCAGTACTTC. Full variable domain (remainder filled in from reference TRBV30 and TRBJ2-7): SQTIHQWPATLVQPVGSPLSLECTVEGTSNPNLYWYRQAAGRGLQLLFYSVGIGQISSEVPQNLSASRPQDRQFILSSKKLLLSDSGFYLCAWSVWGAGGSYEQYFGPGTRLTVT.

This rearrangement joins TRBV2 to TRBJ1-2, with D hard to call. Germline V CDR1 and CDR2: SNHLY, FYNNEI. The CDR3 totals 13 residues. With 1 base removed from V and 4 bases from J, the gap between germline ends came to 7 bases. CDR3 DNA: TGTGCCAGCAGTGAAGGGGAGGTCTATGGCTACACCTTC. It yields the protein CASSEGEVYGYTF.

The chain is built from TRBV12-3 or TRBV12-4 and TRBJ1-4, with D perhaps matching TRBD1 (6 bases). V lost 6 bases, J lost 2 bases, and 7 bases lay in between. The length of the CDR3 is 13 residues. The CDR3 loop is CASRGATNEKLFF. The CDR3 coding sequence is TGTGCCAGCAGGGGGGCCACTAATGAAAAACTGTTTTTT.

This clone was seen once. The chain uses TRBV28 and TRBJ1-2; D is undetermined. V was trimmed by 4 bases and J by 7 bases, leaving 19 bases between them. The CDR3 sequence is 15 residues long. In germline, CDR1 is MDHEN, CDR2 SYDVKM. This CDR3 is CASSYGGGKDRGYTF. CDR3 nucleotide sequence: TGTGCCAGCAGTTATGGTGGAGGGAAGGATCGTGGCTACACCTTC.

The CDR3 spells CASSIDHLTGASYEQYF. In DNA form, the CDR3 reads TGTGCCAGTAGTATAGACCACCTGACAGGGGCCTCCTACGAGCAGTACTTC. The chain combines TRBV19 with TRBJ2-7, with 8 bases lining up with TRBD1. Trimming cost V 0 bases and J 0 bases; bases outside gene matches: 7. This CDR3 has 17 amino acids. Germline loops: CDR1 LNHDA, CDR2 SQIVND (reference sequence).

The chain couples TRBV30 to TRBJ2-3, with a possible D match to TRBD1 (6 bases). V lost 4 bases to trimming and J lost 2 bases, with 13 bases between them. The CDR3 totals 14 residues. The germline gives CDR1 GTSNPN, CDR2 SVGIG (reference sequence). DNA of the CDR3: TGTGCCTGGACTCACGGGACATCCACAGATACGCAGTATTTT. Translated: CAWTHGTSTDTQYF.